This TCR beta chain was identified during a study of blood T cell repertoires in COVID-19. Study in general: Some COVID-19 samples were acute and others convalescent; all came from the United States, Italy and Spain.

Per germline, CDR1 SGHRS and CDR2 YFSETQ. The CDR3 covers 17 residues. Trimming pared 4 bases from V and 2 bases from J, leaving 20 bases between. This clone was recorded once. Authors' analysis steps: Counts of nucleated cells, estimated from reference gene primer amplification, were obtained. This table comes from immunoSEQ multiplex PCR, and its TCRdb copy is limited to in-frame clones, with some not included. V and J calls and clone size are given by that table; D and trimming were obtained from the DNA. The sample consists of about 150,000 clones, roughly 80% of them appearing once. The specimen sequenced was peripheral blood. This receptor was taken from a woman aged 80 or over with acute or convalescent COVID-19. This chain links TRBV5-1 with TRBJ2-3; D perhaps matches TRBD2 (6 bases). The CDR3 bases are TGCGCCAGCAGCACCCCAATGGGCGGGGAAAACACAGATACGCAGTATTTT. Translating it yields CASSTPMGGENTDTQYF.